This note documents a single T cell receptor (beta chain) sequence. This clone is a singleton in its sample. Its antigen has not been determined. There are no base qualities to consult, and no much larger clone falls within one base. TCRbeta CDR3 regions were amplified from genomic DNA using the immunoSEQ Assay, a bias-controlled multiplex PCR. The original pipeline was this. The number of nucleated cells in each sample was estimated by amplification of reference gene primers within the assay. Sequence reads were collapsed and filtered to measure the absolute abundance of every unique TCRbeta CDR3 rearrangement. For each sample, productive Simpson clonality was calculated as the square root of Simpson's diversity index over productive rearrangements. This immuneACCESS table, as held by TCRdb, lists in-frame sequences with V and J called but not all clones. Of the missing ones, under half trace to an unresolved V gene in checked studies; the others have no known cause. V, J and clone size were drawn from that table, and D and trimming were deduced from the DNA. The sample table contains 90,000 to 150,000 clones; only one count was recorded for 75% to 80% of them. The ten largest make up approximately 8% of the sample.

The collaborating institutions used their own protocols to collect whole blood in K2EDTA tubes. For TCRbeta analysis, collaborators shipped samples in one of three forms: frozen whole blood, isolated PBMCs, or DNA extracted from either of those sample types. Trimming costs V 4 bases and J 0 bases, and their ends lie 7 bases apart. Looking up the germline V gene yields CDR1 SQVTM and CDR2 ANQGSEA. The CDR3 holds 12 amino acids from the cysteine to the phenylalanine. CDR3 DNA only is kept here, 36 bases in frame from base 1. The source of the sample is a study of blood T cell repertoires in COVID-19 (dated by TCRdb to the early 2020s). Notes on the research overall: Collaborator samples came from the United States, Italy and Spain and covered acute and convalescent phases of COVID-19. Subjects who had been exposed to COVID-19, were actively infected with it, or had recovered from it provided the deeply sampled blood TCRbeta repertoires that made up the dataset. The prospective study material was composed of cDNA or gDNA derived from T cells, B-cell-depleted T cells, or PBMCs. The samples were drawn from the first 160 participants of the ongoing ImmuneRACE study and from over 950 subjects provided by 6 global collaborators. Where available, HLA class I and class II types were taken from metadata supplied by the sample provider and were not determined by assay-based typing. The repertoires were released in a freely available public database meant as a resource for research on the immune response to SARS-CoV-2. The sample metadata nearly always contained a de-identified subject ID, COVID-19 status, age in years and sex.

On the study overall, not on this receptor specifically: How much clinical and demographic metadata was included differed by source and by participant, and the metadata was provided uncurated.

The sequence joins TRBV29-1 to TRBJ2-7; no D gene call is confident. This sequence was found in a human donor in a cohort sampled during active COVID-19. Sequencing used peripheral blood. The CDR3 region: CSVVAVSYEQYF. The nucleotides read TGCAGCGTTGTGGCAGTCTCCTACGAGCAGTACTTC.